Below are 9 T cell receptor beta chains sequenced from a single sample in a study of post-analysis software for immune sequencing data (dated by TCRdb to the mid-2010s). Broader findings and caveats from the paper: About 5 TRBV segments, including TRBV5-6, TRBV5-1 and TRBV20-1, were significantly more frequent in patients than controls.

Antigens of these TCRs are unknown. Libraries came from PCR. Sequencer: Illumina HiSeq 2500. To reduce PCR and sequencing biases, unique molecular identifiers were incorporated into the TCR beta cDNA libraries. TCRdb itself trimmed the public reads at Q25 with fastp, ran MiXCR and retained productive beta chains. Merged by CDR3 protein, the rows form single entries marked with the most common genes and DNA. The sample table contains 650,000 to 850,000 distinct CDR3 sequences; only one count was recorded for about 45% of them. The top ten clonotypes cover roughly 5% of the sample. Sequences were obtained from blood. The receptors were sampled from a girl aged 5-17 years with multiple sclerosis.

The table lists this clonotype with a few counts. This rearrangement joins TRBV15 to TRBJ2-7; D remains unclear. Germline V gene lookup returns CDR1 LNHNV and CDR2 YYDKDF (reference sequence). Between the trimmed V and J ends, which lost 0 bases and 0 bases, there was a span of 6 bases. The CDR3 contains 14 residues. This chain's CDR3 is CATSRDIGSYEQYF. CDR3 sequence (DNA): TGTGCCACCAGCAGAGATATTGGCTCCTACGAGCAGTACTTC.

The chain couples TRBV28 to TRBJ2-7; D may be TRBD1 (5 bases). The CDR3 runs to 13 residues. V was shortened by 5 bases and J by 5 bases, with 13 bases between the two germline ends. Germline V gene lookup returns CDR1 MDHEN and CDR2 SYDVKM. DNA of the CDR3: TGTGCCAGCAGTGCACTCACAGGAAACGAGCAGTACTTC. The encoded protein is CASSALTGNEQYF.

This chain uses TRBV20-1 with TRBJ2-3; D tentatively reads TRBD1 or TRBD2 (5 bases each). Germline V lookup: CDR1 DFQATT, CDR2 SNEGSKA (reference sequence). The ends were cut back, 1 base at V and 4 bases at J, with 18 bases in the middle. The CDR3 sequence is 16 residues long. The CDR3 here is CSARAPGPRFPDTQYF. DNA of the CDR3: TGCAGTGCTAGAGCCCCGGGACCAAGATTCCCAGATACGCAGTATTTT.

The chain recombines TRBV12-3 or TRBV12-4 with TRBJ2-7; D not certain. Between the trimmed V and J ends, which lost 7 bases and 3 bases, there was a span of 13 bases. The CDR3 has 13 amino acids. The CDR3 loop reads CASTILGNYEQYF. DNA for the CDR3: TGTGCCAGCACCATTCTAGGAAACTACGAGCAGTACTTC.

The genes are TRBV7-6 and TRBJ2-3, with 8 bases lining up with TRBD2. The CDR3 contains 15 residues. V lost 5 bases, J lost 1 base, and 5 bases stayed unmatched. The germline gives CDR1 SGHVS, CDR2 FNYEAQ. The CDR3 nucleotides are TGTGCCAGCAGCGGTGGACTAGCCGGCACAGATACGCAGTATTTT. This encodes CASSGGLAGTDTQYF.

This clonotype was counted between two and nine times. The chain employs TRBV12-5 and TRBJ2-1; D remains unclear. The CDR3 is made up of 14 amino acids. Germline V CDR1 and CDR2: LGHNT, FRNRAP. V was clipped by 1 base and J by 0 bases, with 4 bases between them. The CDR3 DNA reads TGTGCTAGTGGTTTGGAGAACTCCTACAATGAGCAGTTCTTC. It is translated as CASGLENSYNEQFF.

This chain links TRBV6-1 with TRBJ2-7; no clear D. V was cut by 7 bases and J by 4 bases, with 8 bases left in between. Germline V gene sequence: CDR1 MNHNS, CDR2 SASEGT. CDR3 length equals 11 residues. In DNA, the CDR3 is TGTGCCAGCACCGAAAGGTACGAGCAGTACTTC. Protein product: CASTERYEQYF.

CDR3: CASISYDGSGSEAFF. The CDR3 region has the DNA TGTGCCAGCATCAGTTACGACGGATCTGGGAGTGAAGCTTTCTTT. This sequence joins TRBV6-5 and TRBJ1-1; D is ambiguous. Trimming took off 7 bases at V and 7 bases at J, with 22 bases between the two ends. Germline V gene sequence: CDR1 MNHEY, CDR2 SVGAGI. The CDR3 spans 15 residues.

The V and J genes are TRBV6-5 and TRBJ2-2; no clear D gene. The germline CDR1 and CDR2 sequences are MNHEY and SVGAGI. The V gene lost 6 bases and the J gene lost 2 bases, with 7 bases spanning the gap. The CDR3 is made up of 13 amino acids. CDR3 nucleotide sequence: TGTGCCAGCAGGGGGATTAACACCGGGGAGCTGTTTTTT. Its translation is CASRGINTGELFF.